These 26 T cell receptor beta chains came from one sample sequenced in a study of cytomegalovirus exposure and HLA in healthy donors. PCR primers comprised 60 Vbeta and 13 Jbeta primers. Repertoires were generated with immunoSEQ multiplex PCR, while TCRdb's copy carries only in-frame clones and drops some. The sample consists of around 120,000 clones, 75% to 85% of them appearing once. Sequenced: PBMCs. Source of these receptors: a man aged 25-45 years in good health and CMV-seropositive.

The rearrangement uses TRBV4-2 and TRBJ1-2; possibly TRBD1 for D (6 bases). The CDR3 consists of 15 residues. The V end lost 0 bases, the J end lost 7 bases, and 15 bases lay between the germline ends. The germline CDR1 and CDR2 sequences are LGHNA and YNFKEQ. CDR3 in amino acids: CASSQDAGALGGYTF. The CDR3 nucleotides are TGTGCCAGCAGCCAAGATGCGGGGGCTTTGGGTGGCTACACCTTC.

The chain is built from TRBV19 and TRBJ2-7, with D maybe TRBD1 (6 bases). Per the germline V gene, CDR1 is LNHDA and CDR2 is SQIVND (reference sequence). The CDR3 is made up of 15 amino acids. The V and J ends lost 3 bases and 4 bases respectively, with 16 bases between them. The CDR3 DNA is TGTGCCAGTAGTATGGGCCGCCAGGGGTTATACGAGCAGTACTTC. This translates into CASSMGRQGLYEQYF.

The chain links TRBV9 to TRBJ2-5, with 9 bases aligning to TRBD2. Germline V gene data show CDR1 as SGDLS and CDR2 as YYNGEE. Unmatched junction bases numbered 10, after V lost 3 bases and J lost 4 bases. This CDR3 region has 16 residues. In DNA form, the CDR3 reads TGTGCCAGCAGCGCGGGAGTAGCGGGAGATAGAGAGACCCAGTACTTC. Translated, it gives CASSAGVAGDRETQYF.

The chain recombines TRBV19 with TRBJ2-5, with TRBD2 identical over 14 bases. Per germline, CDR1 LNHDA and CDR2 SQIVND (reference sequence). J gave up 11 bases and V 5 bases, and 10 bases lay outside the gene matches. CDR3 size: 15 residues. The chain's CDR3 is CASSPAGLAGVEQYF. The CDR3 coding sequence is TGTGCCAGTAGTCCAGCGGGACTAGCGGGAGTTGAGCAGTACTTC. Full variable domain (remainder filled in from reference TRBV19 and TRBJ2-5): DGGITQSPKYLFRKEGQNVTLSCEQNLNHDAMYWYRQDPGQGLRLIYYSQIVNDFQKGDIAEGYSVSREKKESFPLTVTSAQKNPTAFYLCASSPAGLAGVEQYFGPGTRLLVL.

CDR3 region: CASSLYSNTIYF. The CDR3 DNA reads as TGTGCCAGCAGCTTATACTCAAACACCATATATTTT. The chain is built from TRBV13 and TRBJ1-3; no firm D call. V shed 2 bases and J shed 6 bases, with 5 bases lying between them. CDR1 is PRHDT, CDR2 FYEKMQ, per germline (reference sequence). This CDR3 comprises 12 residues.

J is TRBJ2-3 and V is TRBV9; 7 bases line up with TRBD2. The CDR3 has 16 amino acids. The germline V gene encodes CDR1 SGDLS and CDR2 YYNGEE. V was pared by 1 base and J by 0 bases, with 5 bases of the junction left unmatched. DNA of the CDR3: TGTGCCAGCAGCGTAACCCTAGCGGCGAGCACAGATACGCAGTATTTT. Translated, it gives CASSVTLAASTDTQYF.

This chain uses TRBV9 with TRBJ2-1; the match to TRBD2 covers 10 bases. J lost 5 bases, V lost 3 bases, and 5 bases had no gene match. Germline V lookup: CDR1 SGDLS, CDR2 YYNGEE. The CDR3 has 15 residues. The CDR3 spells CASSARAGGNNEQFF. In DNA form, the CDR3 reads TGTGCCAGCAGCGCGAGAGCGGGAGGGAACAATGAGCAGTTCTTC.

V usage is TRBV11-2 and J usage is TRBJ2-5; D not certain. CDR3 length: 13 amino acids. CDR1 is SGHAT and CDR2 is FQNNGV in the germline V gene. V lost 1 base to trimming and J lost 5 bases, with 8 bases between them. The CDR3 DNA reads TGTGCCAGCAGCTTAGCGGGTACTGAGACCCAGTACTTC. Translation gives CASSLAGTETQYF.

Here the CDR3 reads CASSYSPGFIQYF. In DNA form, the CDR3 reads TGTGCCAGCAGTTACTCGCCAGGGTTCATTCAGTACTTC. This rearrangement joins TRBV6-5 to TRBJ2-4; possible D gene TRBD1, 5 bases. The V gene's germline CDR1 is MNHEY and CDR2 SVGAGI. The CDR3 is 13 residues long. V lost 0 bases to trimming and J lost 9 bases, with 9 bases between them.

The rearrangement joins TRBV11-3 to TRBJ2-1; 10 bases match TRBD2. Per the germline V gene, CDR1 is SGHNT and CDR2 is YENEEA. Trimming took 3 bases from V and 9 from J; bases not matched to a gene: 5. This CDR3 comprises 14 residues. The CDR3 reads CASSFRAGGAEQFF. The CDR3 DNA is TGTGCCAGCAGCTTTCGAGCGGGGGGGGCTGAGCAGTTCTTC.

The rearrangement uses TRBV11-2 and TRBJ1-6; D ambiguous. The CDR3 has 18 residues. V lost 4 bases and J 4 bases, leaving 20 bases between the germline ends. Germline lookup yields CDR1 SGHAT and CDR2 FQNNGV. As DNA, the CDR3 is TGTGCCAGCAGCTCCCGTCTGGCGGCCGATGCTTATAATTCACCCCTCCACTTT. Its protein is CASSSRLAADAYNSPLHF.

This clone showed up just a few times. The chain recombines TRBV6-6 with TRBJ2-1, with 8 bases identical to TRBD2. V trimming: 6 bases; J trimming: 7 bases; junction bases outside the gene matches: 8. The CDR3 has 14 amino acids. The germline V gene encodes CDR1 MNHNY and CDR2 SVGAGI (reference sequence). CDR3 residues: CASSRGLAGNEQFF. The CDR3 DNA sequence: TGTGCCAGCAGCCGCGGACTAGCTGGGAATGAGCAGTTCTTC.

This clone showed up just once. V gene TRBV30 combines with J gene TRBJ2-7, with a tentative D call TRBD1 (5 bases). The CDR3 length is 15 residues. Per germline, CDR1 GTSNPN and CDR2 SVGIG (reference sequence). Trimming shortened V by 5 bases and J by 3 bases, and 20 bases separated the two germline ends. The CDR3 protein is CAWARMGQGFYEQYF. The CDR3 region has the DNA TGTGCCTGGGCTCGAATGGGGCAGGGTTTCTACGAGCAGTACTTC. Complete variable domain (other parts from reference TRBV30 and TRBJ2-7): SQTIHQWPATLVQPVGSPLSLECTVEGTSNPNLYWYRQAAGRGLQLLFYSVGIGQISSEVPQNLSASRPQDRQFILSSKKLLLSDSGFYLCAWARMGQGFYEQYFGPGTRLTVT.

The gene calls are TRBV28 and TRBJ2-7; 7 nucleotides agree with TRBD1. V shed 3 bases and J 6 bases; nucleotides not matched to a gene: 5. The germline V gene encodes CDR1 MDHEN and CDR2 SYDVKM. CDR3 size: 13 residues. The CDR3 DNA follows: TGTGCCAGCAGTTTTTGGGGACAGACCGAGCAGTACTTC. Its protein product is CASSFWGQTEQYF. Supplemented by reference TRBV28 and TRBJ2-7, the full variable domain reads DVKVTQSSRYLVKRTGEKVFLECVQDMDHENMFWYRQDPGLGLRLIYFSYDVKMKEKGDIPEGYSVSREKKERFSLILESASTNQTSMYLCASSFWGQTEQYFGPGTRLTVT.

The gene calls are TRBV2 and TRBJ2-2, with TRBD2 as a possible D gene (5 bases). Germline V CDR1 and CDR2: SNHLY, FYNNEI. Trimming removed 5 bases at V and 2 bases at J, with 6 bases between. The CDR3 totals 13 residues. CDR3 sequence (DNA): TGTGCCAGCAGTCGGACTAACACCGGGGAGCTGTTTTTT. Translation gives CASSRTNTGELFF.

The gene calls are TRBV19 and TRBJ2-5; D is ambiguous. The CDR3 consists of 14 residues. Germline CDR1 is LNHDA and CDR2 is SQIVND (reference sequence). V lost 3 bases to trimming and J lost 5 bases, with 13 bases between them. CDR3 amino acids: CASSIQALSETQYF. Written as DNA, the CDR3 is TGTGCCAGTAGTATCCAAGCCTTGTCCGAGACCCAGTACTTC.

The CDR3 nucleotides are TGTGCCAGCAGCCAGGGACTAGCGAGCACAGATACGCAGTATTTT. It translates to CASSQGLASTDTQYF. The J gene is TRBJ2-3, the V gene TRBV5-4; 10 bases match TRBD2. In germline, CDR1 is SGHNT, CDR2 YYREEE (reference sequence). CDR3 length: 15 amino acids. Trimming took 4 bases from V and 0 from J; bases not matched to a gene: 2.

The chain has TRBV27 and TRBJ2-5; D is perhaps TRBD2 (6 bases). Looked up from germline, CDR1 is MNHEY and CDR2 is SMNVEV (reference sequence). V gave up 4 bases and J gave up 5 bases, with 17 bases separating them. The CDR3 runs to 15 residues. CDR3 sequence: CASSSGAGLLETQYF. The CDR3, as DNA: TGTGCCAGCAGTTCCGGGGCGGGGCTGCTCGAGACCCAGTACTTC.

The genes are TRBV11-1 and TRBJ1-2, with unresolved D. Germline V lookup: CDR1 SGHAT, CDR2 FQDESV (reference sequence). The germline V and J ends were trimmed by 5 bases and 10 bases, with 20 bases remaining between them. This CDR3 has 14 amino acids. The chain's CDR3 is CASSPDPSVGIYTF. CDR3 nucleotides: TGTGCCAGCAGCCCGGACCCAAGCGTCGGGATCTACACCTTC.

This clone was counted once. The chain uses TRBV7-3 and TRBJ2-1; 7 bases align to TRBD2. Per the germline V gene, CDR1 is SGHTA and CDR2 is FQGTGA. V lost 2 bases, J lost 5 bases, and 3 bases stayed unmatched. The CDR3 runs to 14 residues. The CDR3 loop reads CASSLYSGDNEQFF. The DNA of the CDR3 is TGTGCCAGCAGCTTATACAGCGGGGACAATGAGCAGTTCTTC.

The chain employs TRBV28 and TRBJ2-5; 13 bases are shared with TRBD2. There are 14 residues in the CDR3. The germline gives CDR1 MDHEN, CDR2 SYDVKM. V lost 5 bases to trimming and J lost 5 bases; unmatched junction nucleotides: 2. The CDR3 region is CASSETSGRETQYF. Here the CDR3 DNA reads TGTGCCAGCAGTGAGACTAGCGGGAGGGAGACCCAGTACTTC.

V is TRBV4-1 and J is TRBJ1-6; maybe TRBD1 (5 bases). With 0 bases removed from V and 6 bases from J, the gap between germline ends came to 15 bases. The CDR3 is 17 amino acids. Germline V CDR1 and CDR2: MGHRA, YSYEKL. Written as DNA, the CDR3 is TGCGCCAGCAGCCAAGATGAGCGGGGGACTACTAATTCACCCCTCCACTTT. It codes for CASSQDERGTTNSPLHF.

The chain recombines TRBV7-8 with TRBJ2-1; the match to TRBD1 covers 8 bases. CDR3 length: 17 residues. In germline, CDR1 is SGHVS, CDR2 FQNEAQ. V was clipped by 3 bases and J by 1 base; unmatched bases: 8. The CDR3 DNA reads TGTGCCAGCAGCTTGGGTCAGGGGGCGGCGTCCTACAATGAGCAGTTCTTC. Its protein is CASSLGQGAASYNEQFF.

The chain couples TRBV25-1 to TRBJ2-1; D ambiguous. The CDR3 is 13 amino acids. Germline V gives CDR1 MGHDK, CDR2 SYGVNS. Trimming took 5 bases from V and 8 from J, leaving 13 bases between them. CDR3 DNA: TGTGCCAGCAGTCCAGTTAATCGGGATGAGCAGTTCTTC. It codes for CASSPVNRDEQFF.

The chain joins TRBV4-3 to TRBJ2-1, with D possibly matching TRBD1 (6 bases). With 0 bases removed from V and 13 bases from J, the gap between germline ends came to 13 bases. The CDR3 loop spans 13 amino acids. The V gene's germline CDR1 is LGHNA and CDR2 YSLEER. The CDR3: CASSQDPNRAQFF. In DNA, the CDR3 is TGCGCCAGCAGCCAAGATCCAAACAGGGCACAGTTCTTC.

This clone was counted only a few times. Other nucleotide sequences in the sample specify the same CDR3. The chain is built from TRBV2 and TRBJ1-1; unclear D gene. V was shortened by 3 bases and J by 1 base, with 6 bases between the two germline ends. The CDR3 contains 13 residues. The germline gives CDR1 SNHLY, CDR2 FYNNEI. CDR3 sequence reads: CASSDRGNTEAFF. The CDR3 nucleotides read TGTGCCAGCAGTGATCGGGGGAACACTGAAGCTTTCTTT.